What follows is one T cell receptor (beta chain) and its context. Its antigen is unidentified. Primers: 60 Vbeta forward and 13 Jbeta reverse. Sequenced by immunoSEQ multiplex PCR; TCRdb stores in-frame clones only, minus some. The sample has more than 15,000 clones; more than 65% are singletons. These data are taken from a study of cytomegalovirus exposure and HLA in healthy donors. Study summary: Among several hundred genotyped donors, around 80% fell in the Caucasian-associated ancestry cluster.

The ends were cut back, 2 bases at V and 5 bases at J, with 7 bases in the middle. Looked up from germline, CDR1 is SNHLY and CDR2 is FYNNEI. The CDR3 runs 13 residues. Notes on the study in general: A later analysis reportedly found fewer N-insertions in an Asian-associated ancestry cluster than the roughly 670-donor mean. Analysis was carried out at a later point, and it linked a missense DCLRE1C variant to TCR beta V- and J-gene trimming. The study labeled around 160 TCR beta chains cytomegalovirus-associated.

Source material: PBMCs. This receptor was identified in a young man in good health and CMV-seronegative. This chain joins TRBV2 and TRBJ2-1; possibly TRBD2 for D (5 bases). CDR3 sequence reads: CASSEPGNNEQFF. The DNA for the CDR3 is TGTGCCAGCAGTGAACCGGGAAACAATGAGCAGTTCTTC.